The text below deals with one TCR beta chain. Its cognate antigen is unknown. The data stem from a study of OX40 agonist ivuxolimab in advanced cancers. Background on the study: The study treated patients with ivuxolimab, an agonistic anti-OX40 (CD134) antibody. The study's findings and limits: Expanded clones tended on average to be more numerous among CD8+ T cells than CD4+.

Per germline, CDR1 MNHNS and CDR2 SASEGT. The CDR3 is 15 amino acids. With 5 bases clipped from V and 10 bases from J, the junction kept 10 bases outside the gene matches. Sequencing was performed with immunoSEQ multiplex PCR; in TCRdb, only in-frame clones are kept and a portion is missing. This table holds tens of thousands of clones, around 82% found once. This TCR was recovered from an adult with an advanced solid tumor such as melanoma, head and neck, liver or kidney cancer. The chain couples TRBV6-1 to TRBJ1-6; 8 nucleotides line up with TRBD1. The sample was CD4+ or CD8+ T cells sorted from blood, taken in a trial of the OX40 agonist ivuxolimab. The CDR3 DNA follows: TGTGCCAGCAGTTCTCAGAGACAGGGGAGGTCACCCCTCCACTTT. The encoded protein is CASSSQRQGRSPLHF.